This TCR beta chain was sequenced for a study of cytomegalovirus exposure and HLA in healthy donors. Healthy bone marrow donors made up the cohort. 13 Jbeta primers and 60 Vbeta primers were used for the PCR. The table came from immunoSEQ multiplex PCR; TCRdb's copy has only in-frame clones and leaves some out. The data hold roughly 200,000 clones, with 8.5% to 10% observed a single time. This clone was recorded a few times. The CDR3 runs 14 residues. Germline CDR1 reads GTSNPN; CDR2 reads SVGIG (reference sequence). The V end was cut by 0 bases, the J end by 7 bases, with 15 bases between. Input material: PBMCs. The source of this sequence is a woman aged 25 to 39 in good health and CMV-seropositive. J is TRBJ1-2 and V is TRBV30; D perhaps matches TRBD1 (5 bases). The CDR3 protein is CAWSVPGRRGGYTF. CDR3 nucleotide sequence: TGTGCCTGGAGTGTACCAGGGAGGAGGGGTGGCTACACCTTC.